Detailed here is one T cell receptor (beta chain). Its matching antigen is unknown. A much larger clone sits a single nucleotide away, making a read error possible. These data are taken from a study of Graves' ophthalmopathy and Graves' hyperthyroidism. The authors amplified TCR beta CDR3 regions, and they did so from RNA transcripts for repertoire sequencing. HTBI-primed RT-PCR formed the first round, and a multiplex PCR formed the second. TCRdb used MiXCR to reprocess the multiplex PCR reads, holding one entry per CDR3 protein. The sample shows around 660,000 distinct CDR3 sequences, roughly 39% of them seen only once. General observations from the study: The majority of expanded thyroid clonotypes above 0.001 frequency also occurred in blood. Discrimination between ophthalmopathy and stable hyperthyroidism by a 13-signature model showed 85% to 90% sensitivity and 70% to 84% specificity.

Clinical symptoms, serum thyroxine, TRAb, thyroid ultrasound and orbital computed tomography determined diagnosis. Input material: peripheral blood. The clonotype was recovered from an adult man with Graves' ophthalmopathy.

CDR3 in DNA: TGTGCCAGCAGCCGACGGCGGGGGGGAGAGACCCAGTACTTC. Amino acid sequence: CASSRRRGGETQYF. The chain is built from TRBV11-2 and TRBJ2-5; 9 bases map to TRBD2. Trimming took 5 bases from V and 4 from J; bases not matched to a gene: 5. CDR1 is SGHAT, CDR2 FQNNGV, per germline. The CDR3 spans 14 residues.